These T cell receptor beta chains were read from a single sample in a study of shared clonotypes between healthy human individuals. Generated by immunoSEQ multiplex PCR, the TCRdb table keeps only in-frame clones and is missing some. Here the sample spans about 800,000 clones, just over 95% being singletons. The sequencing sample was made of naive CD8+ T cells sorted from blood. Source of these receptors: a man under 40 in good health. The CDR3 runs from the conserved cysteine through the conserved F or W.

>TRBV7-9|TRBJ2-2|15
CASRSSGVNTGELFF
>TRBV7-2|TRBJ2-2|12
CASSPFTGELFF
>TRBV7-8|TRBJ2-5|16
CASSLLVGGYQETQYF
>TRBV7-9|TRBJ2-7|16
CASSSTTGTGRYEQYF
>TRBV18|TRBJ2-6|18
CASSPFSRGTSGANVLTF
>TRBV9|TRBJ1-2|16
CASSGAPKTGNYGYTF
>TRBV10-2|TRBJ2-2|13
CASSESHTGELFF
>TRBV15|TRBJ1-2|16
CATSRDLTDRPYGYTF
>TRBV7-9|TRBJ1-4|12
CASSLQNEKLFF
>TRBV19|TRBJ1-1|13
CASSEGGALEAFF
>TRBV6-5|TRBJ1-5|15
CASSYSPSAGQPQHF
>TRBV7-8|TRBJ2-7|14
CASSFGGLLYEQYF
>TRBV11-2|TRBJ2-1|17
CASSLGTRTRSFNEQFF
>TRBV9|TRBJ2-2|12
CASSVGSGELFF
>TRBV11-2|TRBJ1-1|14
CASRGTELNTEAFF
>TRBV7-9|TRBJ2-1|16
CASSLNAPRPYNEQFF
>TRBV27|TRBJ2-1|16
CASSSKRERSYNEQFF
>TRBV5-1|TRBJ2-5|13
CASSAPDQETQYF
>TRBV2|TRBJ1-4|12
CASRGRVEKLFF
>TRBV6-1|TRBJ2-7|13
CASAAQSSYEQYF
>TRBV7-6|TRBJ2-7|15
CASSATGGDHYEQYF
>TRBV7-3|TRBJ2-2|15
CASSLIAGRTGELFF
>TRBV6-5|TRBJ2-7|14
CASSYSLSSYEQYF